The T cell receptor beta chain described here comes from a study of blood T cell repertoires in COVID-19. The CDR3 spans 11 residues. V lost 10 bases to trimming and J lost 3 bases, with 10 bases between them. Per the germline V gene, CDR1 is MDHEN and CDR2 is SYDVKM. The method was immunoSEQ multiplex PCR; TCRdb's version includes in-frame clones alone and lacks a portion of them. Of 250,000 to 350,000 clones in the sample, 70% to 90% were seen once. This receptor was identified in a woman in her 50s with active or convalescent COVID-19. The V gene is TRBV28, the J gene TRBJ2-7; D might be TRBD1 (6 bases). The sample comprised peripheral blood. CDR3 in DNA: TGTGCCACCCAAGGGGGCTACGAGCAGTACTTC. It specifies CATQGGYEQYF.